The 17 T cell receptor beta chains presented below share a single source sample, sequenced in a study of blood T cell repertoires in COVID-19. The assay was immunoSEQ multiplex PCR, and TCRdb's table has in-frame clones only and misses some. This sample has approximately 500,000 clones; around 89% occur once, and the top ten carry 1.5% to 2%. Sequencing was carried out using PBMCs or T cells enriched from blood (not recorded which). The receptors were gathered from a woman aged 40 to 50 who had recovered from COVID-19.

This chain uses TRBV5-4 with TRBJ2-2, with 16 bases fitting TRBD2. Germline V gene lookup returns CDR1 SGHNT and CDR2 YYREEE (reference sequence). The CDR3 is made up of 19 amino acids. V lost 2 bases, J lost 1 base, and 5 bases stayed unmatched. CDR3 DNA sequence: TGTGCCAGCAGCTTCGCGGGACTAGCGGGAGGGATGAACACCGGGGAGCTGTTTTTT. This encodes CASSFAGLAGGMNTGELFF.

The V and J genes are TRBV27 and TRBJ2-7; possible D gene TRBD2, 5 bases. Per germline, CDR1 MNHEY and CDR2 SMNVEV (reference sequence). Trimming took 4 bases from V and 9 from J, leaving 16 bases between them. The CDR3 has 13 residues. CDR3 nucleotide sequence: TGTGCCAGCAGTTCCCCGGCGGGTAGTGTGCAGTACTTC. Its protein is CASSSPAGSVQYF.

This chain uses TRBV9 with TRBJ1-3, with D uncertain. The V end lost 0 bases, the J end lost 5 bases, and 6 bases lay between the germline ends. Germline CDR1 SGDLS, CDR2 YYNGEE. CDR3 length: 13 amino acids. CDR3 in amino acids: CASSVANRNTIYF. The CDR3 DNA follows: TGTGCCAGCAGCGTAGCCAACAGAAACACCATATATTTT. The variable domain in full, completed from reference TRBV9 and TRBJ1-3, reads DSGVTQTPKHLITATGQRVTLRCSPRSGDLSVYWYQQSLDQGLQFLIQYYNGEERAKGNILERFSAQQFPDLHSELNLSSLELGDSALYFCASSVANRNTIYFGEGSWLTVV.

This chain connects TRBV20-1 to TRBJ2-2; possibly TRBD2 for D (5 bases). Trimming shortened V by 3 bases and J by 0 bases, and 14 bases separated the two germline ends. The CDR3 spans 16 residues. Looked up from germline, CDR1 is DFQATT and CDR2 is SNEGSKA (reference sequence). CDR3 DNA sequence: TGCAGTGCTAGTAGGAGCGGTAGTCCGAACACCGGGGAGCTGTTTTTT. Protein: CSASRSGSPNTGELFF.

V usage is TRBV3-1 (or the pseudogene TRBV3-2) and J usage is TRBJ1-4; 8 bases align to TRBD1. Per germline, CDR1 LGHDT and CDR2 YNNKEL (reference sequence). J lost 0 bases, V lost 6 bases, and 3 bases had no gene match. The CDR3 is 15 residues long. The DNA of the CDR3 is TGTGCCAGCAGGCAGACAGGGGCAACTAATGAAAAACTGTTTTTT. Its protein product is CASRQTGATNEKLFF.

The rearrangement joins TRBV11-2 to TRBJ2-3; no reliable D call. The ends were cut back, 4 bases at V and 2 bases at J, with 7 bases in the middle. This CDR3 has 13 residues. The V gene's germline CDR1 is SGHAT and CDR2 FQNNGV. The CDR3 DNA follows: TGTGCCAGCAGCTCTTACTCCACAGATACGCAGTATTTT. This translates into CASSSYSTDTQYF.

The chain has TRBV7-6 and TRBJ2-7; D is undetermined. From germline, CDR1 is SGHVS and CDR2 FNYEAQ. The germline V and J ends were trimmed by 1 base and 1 base, with 8 bases remaining between them. This CDR3 contains 14 residues. The DNA of the CDR3 is TGTGCCAGCAGCTTAGTTGGGCAGTCCTACGAGCAGTACTTC. The encoded protein is CASSLVGQSYEQYF.

The rearrangement uses TRBV6-5 and TRBJ1-5; TRBD1 is a possible D gene (6 bases). CDR1 is MNHEY, CDR2 SVGAGI, per germline. V lost 2 bases, J lost 2 bases, and 7 bases lay in between. The CDR3 contains 14 residues. The CDR3 DNA sequence: TGTGCCAGCAGTTACAGGACAGGCAATCAGCCCCAGCATTTT. It codes for CASSYRTGNQPQHF.

This chain's CDR3 is CASSGLAGVGGPFF. The CDR3, as DNA: TGTGCCAGTAGTGGACTAGCGGGAGTTGGTGGTCCGTTCTTC. The rearrangement joins TRBV19 to TRBJ2-1; 13 positions agree with TRBD2. With V trimmed by 5 bases and J by 15 bases, 10 bases remained unmatched. The length of the CDR3 is 14 residues. CDR1 LNHDA and CDR2 SQIVND come from the germline V gene (reference sequence).

This chain joins TRBV2 and TRBJ2-5; 8 nucleotides match TRBD2. The CDR3 runs to 15 residues. CDR1 and CDR2 from the germline V gene are SNHLY and FYNNEI. The trim removed 4 bases at V and 3 bases at J, leaving 7 bases unmatched. DNA for the CDR3: TGTGCCAGCAGTGTAGCTAGCGGGCAGAAAGAGACCCAGTACTTC. Residues: CASSVASGQKETQYF. The full variable domain, its missing parts supplied by reference TRBV2 and TRBJ2-5, is EPEVTQTPSHQVTQMGQEVILRCVPISNHLYFYWYRQILGQKVEFLVSFYNNEISEKSEIFDDQFSVERPDGSNFTLKIRSTKLEDSAMYFCASSVASGQKETQYFGPGTRLLVL.

The chain recombines TRBV7-2 with TRBJ2-1, with 15 bases fitting TRBD2. V gave up 5 bases and J gave up 4 bases; unmatched junction bases: 6. From germline, CDR1 is SGHTA and CDR2 FQGNSA. The CDR3 has 17 amino acids. Here the CDR3 reads CASSRAGTSGRYNEQFF. CDR3 nucleotides: TGTGCCAGCAGCCGCGCAGGGACTAGCGGGAGGTACAATGAGCAGTTCTTC.

As concerns this clone: Compared with germline, one end of the junction differs, possibly owing to a read error. The chain couples TRBV7-7 to TRBJ2-3; weak D call: TRBD1 (6 bases). The CDR3 runs 15 residues. The V gene's germline CDR1 is SSHAT and CDR2 FNYEAQ (reference sequence). CDR3 in amino acids: CASSEGTSDRDTQYF. The CDR3 DNA follows: TGTGCTAGCAGCGAAGGGACCTCCGACAGGGATACGCAGTATTTT.

The chain carries TRBV7-6 and TRBJ2-1, with 10 bases lining up with TRBD2. Germline CDR1 SGHVS, CDR2 FNYEAQ. This CDR3 is 16 amino acids long. Trimming took 2 bases from V and 5 from J; bases not matched to a gene: 6. The chain's CDR3 is CASSLMNLAGDNEQFF. CDR3 sequence (DNA): TGTGCCAGCAGCTTAATGAACCTAGCGGGGGACAATGAGCAGTTCTTC.

The chain has TRBV19 and TRBJ2-1, with 8 bases aligning to TRBD2. J was trimmed by 0 bases and V by 1 base; bases with no gene match: 5. The CDR3 runs 17 residues. CDR1 and CDR2 (germline): LNHDA, SQIVND (reference sequence). Here the CDR3 reads CASSIGASGFSYNEQFF. DNA for the CDR3: TGTGCCAGTAGTATAGGGGCTAGCGGGTTCTCCTACAATGAGCAGTTCTTC.

The chain couples TRBV5-6 to TRBJ2-3, with D unclear. CDR1 is SGHDT and CDR2 is YYEEEE in the germline V gene. There are 13 residues in the CDR3. V gave up 4 bases and J gave up 0 bases, with 6 bases separating them. The CDR3 loop reads CASSPSSTDTQYF. In DNA form, the CDR3 reads TGTGCCAGCAGCCCGTCTAGCACAGATACGCAGTATTTT.

The CDR3 sequence: CASSTTGGLGYIQYF. DNA for the CDR3: TGTGCCAGTAGTACCACAGGGGGGCTAGGATACATTCAGTACTTC. The chain has TRBV19 and TRBJ2-4, with 8 bases aligning to TRBD1. Germline V gene sequence: CDR1 LNHDA, CDR2 SQIVND (reference sequence). J was trimmed by 8 bases and V by 4 bases; bases with no gene match: 10. The CDR3 loop spans 15 amino acids.

The chain joins TRBV3-1 (or the pseudogene TRBV3-2) to TRBJ2-6; 11 nucleotides align to TRBD2. Trimming took 5 bases from V and 3 from J; bases not matched to a gene: 9. The CDR3 runs to 18 residues. CDR1 is LGHDT and CDR2 is YNNKEL in the germline V gene (reference sequence). CDR3 residues: CASSLGTSGAFGANVLTF. The CDR3, as DNA: TGTGCCAGCAGCTTGGGGACTAGCGGAGCGTTTGGGGCCAACGTCCTGACTTTC.